This T cell receptor beta chain was identified in a study of persistence of HIV-infected CD4 T cells. As for the study in general: Anti-CD3/anti-CD28 beads activated more cells than antigen stimulation did.

This nonspecific control used anti-CD3/anti-CD28 bead stimulation of CD4+ T cells. CD4+ T cells upregulating both CD40 ligand and CD69 were sorted as responding cells. An approximately 19-hour stimulation of CD8-depleted PBMCs used anti-CD28/CD49d costimulation, CD40-blocking antibody and enfuvirtide. Note on this clone: Antigen specificity is unknown.

CDR3 size: 15 residues. Germline V lookup: CDR1 MNHNS, CDR2 SASEGT. V was cut by 3 bases and J by 3 bases, with 12 bases left in between. Sequencing used immunoSEQ version 4 in survey mode. Repertoires were generated with immunoSEQ multiplex PCR, while TCRdb's copy carries only in-frame clones and drops some. The table shows 40,000 to 55,000 clones, with 88% occurring only once. The sequenced sample was CD4+ T cells sorted from PBMCs after approximately 19-hour stimulation, obtained from a patient who received antiretroviral therapy. The receptor's source is an adult woman with HIV who was CMV-seropositive. The V call is TRBV6-1, the J call TRBJ1-3, with D hard to call. The CDR3: CASSEARARGNTIYF. The CDR3, as DNA: TGTGCCAGCAGTGAGGCGAGGGCGCGTGGAAACACCATATATTTT.